Sequencing of this T cell receptor (beta chain) was carried out in a study of T cell responses to AZD1222 COVID-19 vaccine. TCRdb's copy holds only in-frame clones and misses some; the assay was immunoSEQ multiplex PCR. The sample consists of roughly 72,000 clones, 85% of them appearing once. This clone was observed a handful of times. Its antigen is not known. Germline CDR1 reads SEHNR; CDR2 reads FQNEAQ (reference sequence). V trimming: 7 bases; J trimming: 8 bases; junction bases outside the gene matches: 4. The CDR3 covers 12 residues. Whole-study findings and limits: Spike regions recognized by vaccine-associated CD4 TCRs spanned the protein, led by 160-218 and 743-854.

The V gene is TRBV7-9, the J gene TRBJ2-1; 8 bases are shared with TRBD1. The receptor was isolated from an adult in good health. Sequences were derived from peripheral blood, sampled on day 0 of AZD1222 vaccination. CDR3 loop: CASKQGVDEQFF. The CDR3 bases are TGTGCCAGCAAACAGGGGGTAGATGAGCAGTTCTTC.